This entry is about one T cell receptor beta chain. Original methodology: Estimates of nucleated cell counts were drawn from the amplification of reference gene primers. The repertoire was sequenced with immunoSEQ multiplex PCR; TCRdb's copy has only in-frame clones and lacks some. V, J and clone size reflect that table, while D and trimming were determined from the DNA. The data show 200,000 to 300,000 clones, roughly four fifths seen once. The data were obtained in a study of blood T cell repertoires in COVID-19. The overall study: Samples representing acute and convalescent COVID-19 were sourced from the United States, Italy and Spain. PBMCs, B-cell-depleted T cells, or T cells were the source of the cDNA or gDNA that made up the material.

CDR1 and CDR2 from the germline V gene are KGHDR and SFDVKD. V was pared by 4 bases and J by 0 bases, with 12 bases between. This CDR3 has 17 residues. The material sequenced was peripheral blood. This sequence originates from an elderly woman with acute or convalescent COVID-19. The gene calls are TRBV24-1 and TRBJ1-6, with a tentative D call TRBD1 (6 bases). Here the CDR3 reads CATSEDQGPSYNSPLHF. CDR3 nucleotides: TGTGCCACCAGTGAAGACCAGGGGCCCTCCTATAATTCACCCCTCCACTTT.